This T cell receptor (beta chain) was documented in a study of early T cells in non-severe SARS-CoV-2 infection (dated by TCRdb to about 2021). Study-level background: Because TCR sequencing relied on bulk RNA taken from unsorted whole blood, pairing of alpha and beta chains was not possible. The paper's findings and limits, for the study overall: VDJdb matching was skewed toward anti-spike CD8 responses and likely underestimated virus-specific expansions, missing private and CD4 specificities.

This clonotype was counted ten times or more. Its binding antigen is unknown. Base qualities were left out, and no much larger clone turns up one base away. The library came from 5' RACE. The instrument was a NextSeq 500. In the TCR library protocol, unique molecular identifiers were attached to individual cDNA molecules to correct for PCR bias and sequencing error. Sequencing covered both TCR alpha and beta chains, and within each sample the abundances of alpha and beta sequences were tightly co-correlated. The published analysis was carried out like this. Decombinator V4 was used to annotate the V gene, J gene and CDR3 of the TCR sequences. TCRs were defined as expanded if a significant change between any two time points was detected under a Poisson model with p below 0.0001. Abundances of TCRs were expressed as counts per million after normalisation to the total number of TCRs sequenced in each sample. TRAV1-2 paired with TRAJ12, TRAJ20 or TRAJ33 defined MAIT TCRs, while TRAV10 paired with TRAJ18 defined iNKT TCRs. VDJdb, accessed 1 November 2021, was searched for CMV, EBV and SARS-CoV-2 annotated TCRs, with TCRs annotated for multiple antigens excluded. TCRdb reprocessing: public reads trimmed at Q25 with fastp, clones called with MiXCR, in-frame beta chains kept. Rows merge per CDR3 protein into single entries with the most common DNA and genes. The V and J calls follow TCRdb's processing rather than the paper's. Present in this sample are fewer than 35,000 distinct CDR3 sequences, roughly 4.5% of which were seen just once. 10% to 12% of the sample comes from the top ten.

The germline V gene encodes CDR1 SGHVS and CDR2 FNYEAQ. A distance of 15 bases separates the germline ends of V and J, which lose 2 bases and 4 bases respectively. The CDR3, from cysteine to phenylalanine, totals 16 residues. Only the CDR3 part of the read is kept: 48 bases, read in frame from the first base. A case-control design nested within a healthcare worker cohort in London, UK, was used, with weekly nasopharyngeal swab PCR tests and blood sampling performed. Between 23 and 31 March 2020, the week of the UK lockdown, healthcare workers were enrolled and then followed up weekly for as long as 16 weeks.

The sequenced material came from whole blood. This TCR was sampled from an adult who was a healthcare worker with PCR-confirmed SARS-CoV-2 infection or an uninfected control (not recorded which). In this chain, TRBV7-6 is recombined with TRBJ2-1; the D gene is possibly TRBD1, with 6 bases matching. This receptor carries the CDR3 CASSLSQGRGYNEQFF. The sequenced DNA is TGTGCCAGCAGCTTATCCCAGGGCAGGGGATACAATGAGCAGTTCTTC.